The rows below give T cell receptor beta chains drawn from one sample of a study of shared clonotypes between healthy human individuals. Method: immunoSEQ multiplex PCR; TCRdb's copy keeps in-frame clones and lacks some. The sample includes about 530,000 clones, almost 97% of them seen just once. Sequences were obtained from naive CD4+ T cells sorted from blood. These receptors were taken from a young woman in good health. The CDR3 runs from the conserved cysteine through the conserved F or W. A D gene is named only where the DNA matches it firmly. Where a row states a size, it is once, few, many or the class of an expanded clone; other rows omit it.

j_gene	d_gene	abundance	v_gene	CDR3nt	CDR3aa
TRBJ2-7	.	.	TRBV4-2	TGTGCCAGCAGCACGACGGGGCCAGTCTACGAGCAGTACTTC	CASSTTGPVYEQYF
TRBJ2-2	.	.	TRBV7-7	TGTGCCAGCAGCCCCCACCTAGTGGGCGGGGAGCTGTTTTTT	CASSPHLVGGELFF
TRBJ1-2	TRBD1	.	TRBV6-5	TGTGCCAGCAACAACTTGGGACAGAACTATGGCTACACCTTC	CASNNLGQNYGYTF
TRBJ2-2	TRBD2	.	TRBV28	TGTGCCAGCGGCACTAGCGGAGAGAACACCGGGGAGCTGTTTTTT	CASGTSGENTGELFF
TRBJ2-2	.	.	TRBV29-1	TGCAGCGTCGCTCCGGGACTGATAACCGGGGAGCTGTTTTTT	CSVAPGLITGELFF
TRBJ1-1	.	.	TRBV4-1	TGCGCCAGCAGCCAAGAGGGGGCAGCTCTTATGAACACTGAAGCTTTCTTT	CASSQEGAALMNTEAFF
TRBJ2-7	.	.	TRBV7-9	TGTGCCAGCAGCTTCCTAGACAGGGACTTCCACTACGAGCAGTACTTC	CASSFLDRDFHYEQYF
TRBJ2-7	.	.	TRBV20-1	TGCAGTGCCAGGATCAACTACGAGCAGTACTTC	CSARINYEQYF
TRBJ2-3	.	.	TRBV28	TGTGCCAGCAGTCCTCGAATCGTGGATACGCAGTATTTT	CASSPRIVDTQYF
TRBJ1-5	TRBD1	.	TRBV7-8	TGTGCCAGCAGCTTTGCCGGGACAGGGGGCTTTAGTCAGCCCCAGCATTTT	CASSFAGTGGFSQPQHF
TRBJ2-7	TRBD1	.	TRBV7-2	TGTGCCAGCAGCTTGGGGACAGAGGGCTACGAGCAGTACTTC	CASSLGTEGYEQYF
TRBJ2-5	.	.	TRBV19	TGTGCCAGTAGTGATGTTAGCGGTTGGGAGACCCAGTACTTC	CASSDVSGWETQYF
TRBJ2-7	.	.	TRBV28	TGTGCCAGCGGCCGGGACCTCGTTGCCGAGCAGTACTTC	CASGRDLVAEQYF
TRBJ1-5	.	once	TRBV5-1	TGCGCCAGCAGCTTGTTTTCAGGGGATAATCAGCCCCAGCATTTT	CASSLFSGDNQPQHF
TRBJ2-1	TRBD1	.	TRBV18	TGTGCCAGCTCACCAAGGACAGGGGGTTTAATGACGGACAATGAGCAGTTCTTC	CASSPRTGGLMTDNEQFF
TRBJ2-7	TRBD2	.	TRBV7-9	TGTGCCAGCAGCCCACTGGGGGAGGGAGAAGAGCAGTACTTC	CASSPLGEGEEQYF
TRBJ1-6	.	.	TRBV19	TGTGCCACGGTGGACAGATACAATTCACCCCTCCACTTT	CATVDRYNSPLHF
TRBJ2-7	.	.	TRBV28	TGTGCCAGCAGTCTCAACAGGAGAAACTATGGCTACGAGCAGTACTTC	CASSLNRRNYGYEQYF
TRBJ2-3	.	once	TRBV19	TGTGCCAGTAGTTATGGAGGAGGCACAGATACGCAGTATTTT	CASSYGGGTDTQYF
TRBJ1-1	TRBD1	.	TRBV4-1	TGCGCCAGCAGCCGGACAGGGAACACTGAAGCTTTCTTT	CASSRTGNTEAFF
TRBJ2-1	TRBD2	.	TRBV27	TGTGCCAGCACTAAAAACCCTAGCGGGGAAAGCTCCTACAATGAGCAGTTCTTC	CASTKNPSGESSYNEQFF
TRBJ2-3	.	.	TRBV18	TGTGCCAGCTCACCACGGTCTCCCGGAGGGGGAGGTACTTTCGATACGCAGTATTTT	CASSPRSPGGGGTFDTQYF
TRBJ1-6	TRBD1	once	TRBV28	TGTGCCAGCACCCACTCGTGGGGACAGGGTTTCTCACCCCTCCACTTT	CASTHSWGQGFSPLHF
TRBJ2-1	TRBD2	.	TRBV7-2	TGTGCCAGCAGCTTAGGCCTAGCGGTAAATGAGCAGTTCTTC	CASSLGLAVNEQFF
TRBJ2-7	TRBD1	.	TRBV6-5	TGTGCCAGTCAAAGGACAGGTACCTCCTACGAGCAGTACTTC	CASQRTGTSYEQYF
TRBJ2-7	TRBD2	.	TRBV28	TGTGCCAGCAGTTTGAGCGGGAGGGCCTTGTACGAGCAGTACTTC	CASSLSGRALYEQYF
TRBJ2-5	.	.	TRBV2	TGTGCCAGCAGTGGGGGGGCGGAGGGGCAAGAGACCCAGTACTTC	CASSGGAEGQETQYF
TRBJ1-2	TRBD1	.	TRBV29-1	TGCAGCGTTCACCAGACAGGGGGACTCTATGGCTACACCTTC	CSVHQTGGLYGYTF
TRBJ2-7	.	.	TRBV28	TGTGCCAGCAATCTACGGGCCAGCTCCTACGAGCAGTACTTC	CASNLRASSYEQYF
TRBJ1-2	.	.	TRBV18	TGTGCCAGCTCACCTCCGGACAGAGGCTATGGCTACACCTTC	CASSPPDRGYGYTF
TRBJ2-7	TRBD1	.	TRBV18	TGTGCCAGCTCACCACCTTGGACAGGAACGGGGGAGCAGTACTTC	CASSPPWTGTGEQYF
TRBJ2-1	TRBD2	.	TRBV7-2	TGTGCCAGCAGCTTATTGGCTAGCGGATCCAGCTCCTACAATGAGCAGTTCTTC	CASSLLASGSSSYNEQFF
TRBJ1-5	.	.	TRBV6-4	TGTGCCAGCAGTGAACAGATGGGGCAGCCCCAGCATTTT	CASSEQMGQPQHF
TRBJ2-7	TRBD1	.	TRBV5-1	TGCGCCAGCAGCTCACGACAGGGGGCCTACGAGCAGTACTTC	CASSSRQGAYEQYF
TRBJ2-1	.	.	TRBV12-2	TGTGCAAGTCGCCCGAGCGGGAGGGCCTTAAATGAGCAGTTCTTC	CASRPSGRALNEQFF
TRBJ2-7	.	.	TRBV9	TGTGCCAGCAGCGTAGTGGATAGCGGTTACGAGCAGTACTTC	CASSVVDSGYEQYF
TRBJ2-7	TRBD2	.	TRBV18	TGTGCCAGCTCTCCCGGGACTAGCGGGAGAATTTTGGTCCACGAGCAGTACTTC	CASSPGTSGRILVHEQYF
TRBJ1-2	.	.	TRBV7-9	TGTGCCAGCAGCCCCACCCGGATCCGGACAGATAACTATGGCTACACCTTC	CASSPTRIRTDNYGYTF
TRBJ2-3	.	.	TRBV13	TGTGCCAGCAGCTTCGGGCGGGGAGGCACAGATACGCAGTATTTT	CASSFGRGGTDTQYF
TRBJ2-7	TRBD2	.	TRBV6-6	TGTGCCAGCAGTTTTGGCGGGAGTATCTCCTACGAGCAGTACTTC	CASSFGGSISYEQYF
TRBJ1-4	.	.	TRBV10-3	TGTGCCGCCCGGACAGATTCTAATGAAAAACTGTTTTTT	CAARTDSNEKLFF